These T cell receptor beta chains were read from a single sample in a study of blood T cell repertoires in COVID-19. Some clones are missing from TCRdb's copy, which holds only in-frame ones; the method was immunoSEQ multiplex PCR. This table has over 100,000 clones, around 88% appearing once. Sequencing input: peripheral blood. The receptors were gathered from a man aged 50 to 60 with acute or convalescent COVID-19. The CDR3 runs from the conserved cysteine through the conserved F or W. The D gene is left open where the match is weak. Where a row states a size, it is once, few, many or the class of an expanded clone; other rows omit it.

NA TRBJ2-1 NA TRBV9 CASSLRGLLYNEQFF TGTGCCAGCAGCCTTAGGGGGTTGCTCTACAATGAGCAGTTCTTC
once TRBJ1-6 NA TRBV6-5 CASTLEGYNSPLHF TGTGCCAGCACACTGGAGGGGTATAATTCACCCCTCCACTTT
NA TRBJ1-2 NA TRBV9 CASSDTGSFGGYTF TGTGCCAGCAGCGACACGGGGTCATTTGGGGGCTACACCTTC
NA TRBJ2-1 NA TRBV4-1 CASSQGPVAFEQFF TGCGCCAGCAGCCAAGGGCCTGTGGCCTTTGAGCAGTTCTTC
NA TRBJ1-1 NA TRBV4-1 CASSYPQNTEAFF TGCGCCAGCAGCTATCCACAGAACACTGAAGCTTTCTTT
NA TRBJ2-5 NA TRBV11-2 CASSREFGQETQYF TGTGCCAGCAGCCGCGAGTTCGGGCAAGAGACCCAGTACTTC
NA TRBJ1-5 TRBD1 TRBV5-8 CASSGGTGYSNQPQHF TGTGCCAGCAGCGGAGGGACAGGATATAGCAATCAGCCCCAGCATTTT
NA TRBJ1-6 NA TRBV7-2 CASSLGTARSSSPLHF TGTGCCAGCAGCTTAGGGACAGCCCGAAGCAGTTCACCCCTCCACTTT
many TRBJ1-2 NA TRBV27 CASSLFPPLYGGYTF TGTGCCAGCAGTTTATTCCCACCTCTTTACGGTGGCTACACCTTC
NA TRBJ2-3 TRBD2 TRBV3-1/TRBV3-2 CASSQGASGSSGTQYF TGTGCCAGCAGCCAAGGGGCTAGCGGGAGTAGCGGTACGCAGTATTTT
NA TRBJ2-6 TRBD1 TRBV18 CASSPGQGTPSGANVLTF TGTGCCAGCTCACCAGGACAGGGGACACCCTCTGGGGCCAACGTCCTGACTTTC
NA TRBJ1-2 NA TRBV6-5 CASSYDTGAGYTF TGTGCCAGCAGTTACGATACGGGAGCAGGCTACACCTTC
NA TRBJ2-3 NA TRBV12-5 CASGPSTEGDTQYF TGTGCTAGTGGTCCATCCACGGAGGGAGATACGCAGTATTTT
NA TRBJ1-1 TRBD1 TRBV11-2 CASSLVGQGTEAFF TGTGCCAGCAGCTTAGTTGGACAGGGGACTGAAGCTTTCTTT
NA TRBJ2-1 TRBD2 TRBV19 CASSIDVGGRPSNEQFF TGTGCCAGTAGTATTGATGTCGGCGGGAGGCCTTCCAATGAGCAGTTCTTC
NA TRBJ2-7 NA TRBV2 CASGGSSYEQYF TGTGCCAGCGGTGGGAGCTCCTACGAGCAGTACTTC
NA TRBJ2-2 NA TRBV5-4 CACTYRTSNTGELFF TGTGCCTGCACTTATAGGACTTCGAACACCGGGGAGCTGTTTTTT
NA TRBJ2-1 TRBD2 TRBV7-7 CASSLGAGGHNEQFF TGTGCTAGCAGCTTAGGAGCGGGGGGGCATAATGAGCAGTTCTTC
NA TRBJ1-2 NA TRBV7-9 CASSLAPRNGYTF TGTGCCAGCAGCTTAGCGCCTAGAAATGGCTACACCTTC
NA TRBJ2-2 TRBD1 TRBV5-5 CASSRTGGVTGELFF TGTGCCAGCAGCCGGACAGGGGGTGTCACCGGGGAGCTGTTTTTT
NA TRBJ1-1 NA TRBV11-2 CASSYLFQGTEAFF TGTGCCAGCAGCTATCTTTTCCAGGGAACTGAAGCTTTCTTT
NA TRBJ2-7 TRBD2 TRBV5-6 CASRVSGTNYEQYF TGTGCCAGCAGAGTGTCCGGGACTAACTACGAGCAGTACTTC
NA TRBJ2-5 TRBD2 TRBV6-5 CASSYSASGGEETQYF TGTGCCAGCAGTTACTCGGCTAGCGGGGGGGAGGAGACCCAGTACTTC
NA TRBJ2-1 TRBD2 TRBV16 CASSQSWLADSYNEQFF TGTGCCAGCAGCCAATCCTGGCTAGCGGACTCCTACAATGAGCAGTTCTTC
NA TRBJ1-2 NA TRBV15 CATSRDQQDYGYTF TGTGCCACCAGCAGAGATCAGCAGGACTATGGCTACACCTTC
once TRBJ2-7 NA TRBV28 CASSLGQDSYEQYF TGTGCCAGCAGTTTAGGGCAGGACTCCTACGAGCAGTACTTC
once TRBJ1-1 NA TRBV15 CATSEFLASEAFF TGTGCCACCAGCGAGTTCCTAGCTAGTGAAGCTTTCTTT
NA TRBJ1-1 NA TRBV2 CASTKRTGWNTEAFF TGTGCCAGCACCAAGAGAACAGGGTGGAACACTGAAGCTTTCTTT
NA TRBJ1-1 TRBD1 TRBV19 CASSRQGFTEAFF TGTGCCAGTAGTCGACAGGGGTTCACTGAAGCTTTCTTT
NA TRBJ2-3 NA TRBV2 CASNFRDTQYF TGTGCCAGCAACTTTAGAGATACGCAGTATTTT
NA TRBJ2-3 NA TRBV3-1/TRBV3-2 CASSQAGTSFGKDTQYF TGTGCCAGCAGCCAAGCGGGGACTTCGTTCGGCAAAGATACGCAGTATTTT
NA TRBJ1-5 NA TRBV2 CASSDPRGKIQPQHF TGTGCCAGCAGTGATCCCCGCGGTAAGATCCAGCCCCAGCATTTT
NA TRBJ2-5 TRBD2 TRBV2 CASRSAGKETQYF TGTGCCAGCAGATCAGCGGGGAAAGAGACCCAGTACTTC
NA TRBJ1-2 NA TRBV7-9 CASSSGDPYGYTF TGTGCCAGCAGCTCGGGGGATCCCTATGGCTACACCTTC
NA TRBJ1-3 NA TRBV21-1 CASTDVDRAYSGNTIYF TGTGCCAGCACAGACGTGGACAGGGCTTACTCTGGAAACACCATATATTTT
NA TRBJ1-2 TRBD1 TRBV9 CASSATGTVHYGYTF TGTGCCAGCAGCGCGACCGGGACAGTACACTATGGCTACACCTTC
NA TRBJ2-3 NA TRBV14 CASSTRQASTDTQYF TGTGCCAGCAGCACTAGACAGGCTAGCACAGATACGCAGTATTTT